This TCR beta chain is drawn from a study of cytomegalovirus exposure and HLA in healthy donors. Study-level results: What a later analysis reportedly showed was that an Asian-associated ancestry cluster had fewer N-insertions than the 666-donor mean. Sequence variants that were highly shared formed a cluster that was likely a sequencing artifact. Beyond CMV serostatus, there was no information to go on about immune exposure.

Notes on this clone: Its antigen is still unknown.

Germline CDR1 and CDR2: GTSNPN and SVGIG (reference sequence). V was shortened by 5 bases and J by 0 bases, with 11 bases between the two germline ends. The length of the CDR3 is 14 residues. The PCR ran on 60 Vbeta and 13 Jbeta primers. The table came from immunoSEQ multiplex PCR; TCRdb's copy has only in-frame clones and leaves some out. The table shows 150,000 to 160,000 clones, with 70% to 85% occurring only once. At sampling all donors were nominally healthy, likely with unrecorded immune exposures. The genes are TRBV30 and TRBJ1-3; a possible D gene is TRBD1 (6 bases). This sequence was found in a woman between 45 and 60 years old in good health and CMV-seropositive. Sequences were obtained from PBMCs. Here the CDR3 reads CAWGTGSSGNTIYF. DNA of the CDR3: TGTGCCTGGGGTACAGGGAGCTCTGGAAACACCATATATTTT.